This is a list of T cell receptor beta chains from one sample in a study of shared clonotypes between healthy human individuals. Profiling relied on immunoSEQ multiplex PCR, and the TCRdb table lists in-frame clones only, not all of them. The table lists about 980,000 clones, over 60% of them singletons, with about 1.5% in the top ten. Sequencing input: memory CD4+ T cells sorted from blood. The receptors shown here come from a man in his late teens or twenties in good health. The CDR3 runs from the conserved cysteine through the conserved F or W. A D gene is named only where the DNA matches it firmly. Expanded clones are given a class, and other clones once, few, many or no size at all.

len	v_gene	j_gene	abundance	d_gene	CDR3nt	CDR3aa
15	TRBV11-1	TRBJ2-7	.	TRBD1	TGTGCCAGCACCAATTACCGGGACAGCTCCTACGAGCAGTACTTC	CASTNYRDSSYEQYF
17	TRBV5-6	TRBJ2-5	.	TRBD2	TGTGCCAGCAGCTTGGCTAGAGCGGGGGGATTCCAAGAGACCCAGTACTTC	CASSLARAGGFQETQYF
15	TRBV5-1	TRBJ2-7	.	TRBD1	TGCGCCAGCAGCCCTCTGACAGGGGCGAGCTACGAGCAGTACTTC	CASSPLTGASYEQYF
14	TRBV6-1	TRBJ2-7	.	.	TGTGCCAGCACCATCTCTACGGATCTCTACGAGCAGTACTTC	CASTISTDLYEQYF
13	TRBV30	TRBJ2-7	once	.	TGTGCCTGGAGGGAGACAGCTCCCTACGAGCAGTACTTC	CAWRETAPYEQYF
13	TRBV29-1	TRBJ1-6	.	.	TGCAGCGTTTCTGGAGATCTGAATTCACCCCTCCACTTT	CSVSGDLNSPLHF
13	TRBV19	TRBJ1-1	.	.	TGTGCCAGTAGTTTACATTCCCTCACCCAAGCTTTCTTT	CASSLHSLTQAFF
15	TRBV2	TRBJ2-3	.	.	TGTGCCAGCAGTGAAGCGCGGACAACCACAGATACGCAGTATTTT	CASSEARTTTDTQYF
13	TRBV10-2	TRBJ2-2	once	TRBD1	TGCGCCAGCGCCGGGACAGGGTACGGGGAGCTGTTTTTT	CASAGTGYGELFF
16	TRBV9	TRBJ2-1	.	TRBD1	TGTGCCAGCAGCGCGACCGGGACAGGGCTTACCAATGAGCAGTTCTTC	CASSATGTGLTNEQFF
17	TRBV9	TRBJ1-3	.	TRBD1	TGTGCCAGCAGCGTAGGTGGGGGACAGACTTCTGGAAACACCATATATTTT	CASSVGGGQTSGNTIYF
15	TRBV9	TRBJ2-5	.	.	TGTGCCAGCAGCCTGCAGGGAGTAAATCAAGAGACCCAGTACTTC	CASSLQGVNQETQYF
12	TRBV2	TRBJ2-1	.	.	TGTGCCAGCACTCCAGCCTACAATGAGCAGTTCTTC	CASTPAYNEQFF
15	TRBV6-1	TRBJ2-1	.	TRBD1	TGTGCCACCACTCTCTCTGGGCAGGGGGCGGATGAGCAGTTCTTC	CATTLSGQGADEQFF
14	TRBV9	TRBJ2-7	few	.	TGTGCCAGCAGCGGGGTCCTGGCAGCTTACGAGCAGTACTTC	CASSGVLAAYEQYF
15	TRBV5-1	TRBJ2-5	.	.	TGCGCCAGCAGCTTACAGAGTGATGGTCGCGAGACCCAGTACTTC	CASSLQSDGRETQYF
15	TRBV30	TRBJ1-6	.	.	TGTGCCTGGAGTGGTTCCGGGACGGGGGTTTCACCCCTCCACTTT	CAWSGSGTGVSPLHF
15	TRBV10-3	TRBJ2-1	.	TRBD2	TGTGCCATCAGTGATCTAGCGGGGGGCCCTTTTGAGCAGTTCTTC	CAISDLAGGPFEQFF
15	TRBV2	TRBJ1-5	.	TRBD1	TGTGCCAGCAGTCCCGACAGGGCTGGCAATCAGCCCCAGCATTTT	CASSPDRAGNQPQHF